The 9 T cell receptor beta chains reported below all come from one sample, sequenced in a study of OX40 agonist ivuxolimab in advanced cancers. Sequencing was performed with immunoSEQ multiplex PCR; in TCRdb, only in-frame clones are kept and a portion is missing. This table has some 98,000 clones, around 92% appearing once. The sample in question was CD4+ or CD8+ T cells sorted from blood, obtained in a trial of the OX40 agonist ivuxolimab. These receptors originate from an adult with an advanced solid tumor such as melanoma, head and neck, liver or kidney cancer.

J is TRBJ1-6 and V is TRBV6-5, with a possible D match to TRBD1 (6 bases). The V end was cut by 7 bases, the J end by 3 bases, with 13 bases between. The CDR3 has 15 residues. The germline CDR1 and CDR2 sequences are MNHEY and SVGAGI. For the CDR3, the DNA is TGTGCCAGCACCAAGGGGGGACACTATAATTCACCCCTCCACTTT. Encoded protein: CASTKGGHYNSPLHF.

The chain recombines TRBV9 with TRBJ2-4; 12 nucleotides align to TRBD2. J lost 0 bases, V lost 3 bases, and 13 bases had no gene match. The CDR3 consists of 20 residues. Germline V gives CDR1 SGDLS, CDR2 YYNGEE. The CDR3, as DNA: TGTGCCAGCAGCGCAGGAACTAGCGGGAGGAGGAGGCTAGCCAAAAACATTCAGTACTTC. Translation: CASSAGTSGRRRLAKNIQYF.

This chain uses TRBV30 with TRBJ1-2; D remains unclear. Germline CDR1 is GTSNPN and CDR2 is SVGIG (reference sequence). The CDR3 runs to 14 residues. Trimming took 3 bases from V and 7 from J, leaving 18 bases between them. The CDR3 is CAWRVPVAGAGYTF. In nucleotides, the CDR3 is TGTGCCTGGAGGGTCCCCGTTGCAGGAGCTGGCTACACCTTC.

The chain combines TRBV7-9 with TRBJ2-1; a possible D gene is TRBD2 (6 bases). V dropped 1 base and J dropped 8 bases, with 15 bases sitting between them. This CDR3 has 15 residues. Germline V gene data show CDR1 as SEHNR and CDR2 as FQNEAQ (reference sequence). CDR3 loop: CASSLEGGTRDEQFF. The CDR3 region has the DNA TGTGCCAGCAGCTTAGAGGGCGGGACGAGGGATGAGCAGTTCTTC.

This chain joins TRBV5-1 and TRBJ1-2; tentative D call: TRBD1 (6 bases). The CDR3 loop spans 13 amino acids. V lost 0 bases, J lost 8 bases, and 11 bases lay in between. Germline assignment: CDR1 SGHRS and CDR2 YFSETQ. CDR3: CASSLGTEPGYTF. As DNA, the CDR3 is TGCGCCAGCAGCTTGGGGACAGAACCCGGCTACACCTTC.

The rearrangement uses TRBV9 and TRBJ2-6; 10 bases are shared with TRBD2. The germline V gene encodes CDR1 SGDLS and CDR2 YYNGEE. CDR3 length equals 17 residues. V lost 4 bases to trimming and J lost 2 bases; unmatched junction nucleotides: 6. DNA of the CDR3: TGTGCCAGCAGCCCCCAGCTAGCGGGAGCTGGGGCCAACGTCCTGACTTTC. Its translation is CASSPQLAGAGANVLTF.

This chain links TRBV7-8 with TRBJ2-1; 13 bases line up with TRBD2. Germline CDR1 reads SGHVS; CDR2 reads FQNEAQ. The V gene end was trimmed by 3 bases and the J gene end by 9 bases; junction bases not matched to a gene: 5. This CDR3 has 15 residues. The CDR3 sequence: CASSFGLAGVGEQFF. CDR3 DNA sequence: TGTGCCAGCAGCTTCGGACTAGCGGGAGTGGGTGAGCAGTTCTTC. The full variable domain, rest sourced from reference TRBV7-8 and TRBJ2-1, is GAGVSQSPRYKVAKRGQDVALRCDPISGHVSLFWYQQALGQGPEFLTYFQNEAQLDKSGLPSDRFFAERPEGSVSTLKIQRTQQEDSAVYLCASSFGLAGVGEQFFGPGTRLTVL.

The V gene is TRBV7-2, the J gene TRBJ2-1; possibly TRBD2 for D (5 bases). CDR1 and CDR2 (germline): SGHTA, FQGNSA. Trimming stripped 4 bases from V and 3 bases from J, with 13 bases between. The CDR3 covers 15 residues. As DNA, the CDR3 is TGTGCCAGCAGCTCCGCTTACGACTACTACAATGAGCAGTTCTTC. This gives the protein CASSSAYDYYNEQFF.

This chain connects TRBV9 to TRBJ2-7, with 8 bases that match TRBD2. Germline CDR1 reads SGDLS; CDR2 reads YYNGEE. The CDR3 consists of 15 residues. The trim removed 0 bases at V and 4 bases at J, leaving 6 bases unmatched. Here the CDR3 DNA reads TGTGCCAGCAGCGTAGAGGGTAGCGGGGTGTACGAGCAGTACTTC. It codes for CASSVEGSGVYEQYF. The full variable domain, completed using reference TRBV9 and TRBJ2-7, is DSGVTQTPKHLITATGQRVTLRCSPRSGDLSVYWYQQSLDQGLQFLIQYYNGEERAKGNILERFSAQQFPDLHSELNLSSLELGDSALYFCASSVEGSGVYEQYFGPGTRLTVT.